The 15 T cell receptor beta chains below come from one sample, sequenced in a study of blood T cell repertoires in COVID-19. Assay used: immunoSEQ multiplex PCR; TCRdb lists only in-frame clones, some missing. The repertoire has approximately 50,000 clones, 85% to 95% of them found once; the top ten carry approximately 2.8%. The sample was peripheral blood. The receptors derive from a human donor in a cohort sampled during active COVID-19.

The chain links TRBV2 to TRBJ2-1; 11 nucleotides line up with TRBD2. Germline V gene lookup returns CDR1 SNHLY and CDR2 FYNNEI. This CDR3 has 16 residues. The V segment lost 3 bases and the J segment 4 bases; nucleotides outside the gene matches: 5. CDR3 nucleotides: TGTGCCAGCAGTGACGCGGGACTAGCGGTATACAATGAGCAGTTCTTC. Its protein product is CASSDAGLAVYNEQFF.

The V gene is TRBV19, the J gene TRBJ1-4; 8 bases are a match to TRBD1. Trimming cost V 4 bases and J 6 bases; bases outside gene matches: 4. Germline V lookup: CDR1 LNHDA, CDR2 SQIVND (reference sequence). The CDR3 totals 14 residues. The CDR3 sequence is CASSNWTGHEKLFF. The CDR3 coding sequence is TGTGCCAGTAGTAACTGGACAGGGCATGAAAAACTGTTTTTT. The entire variable domain, with the rest obtained from reference TRBV19 and TRBJ1-4, is as follows: DGGITQSPKYLFRKEGQNVTLSCEQNLNHDAMYWYRQDPGQGLRLIYYSQIVNDFQKGDIAEGYSVSREKKESFPLTVTSAQKNPTAFYLCASSNWTGHEKLFFGSGTQLSVL.

The chain carries TRBV6-5 and TRBJ1-1, with D unclear. This CDR3 is 11 amino acids long. Trimming removed 2 bases at V and 9 bases at J, with 7 bases between. CDR1 and CDR2 (germline): MNHEY, SVGAGI. CDR3 residues: CASSYGGQAFF. The CDR3 DNA follows: TGTGCCAGCAGTTACGGCGGGCAAGCTTTCTTT.

The chain combines TRBV5-1 with TRBJ2-5; 8 positions agree with TRBD1. The CDR3 covers 14 residues. Trimming cost V 4 bases and J 2 bases; bases outside gene matches: 4. CDR1 and CDR2 (germline): SGHRS, YFSETQ. The CDR3 DNA reads TGCGCCAGCAGCGCCCGGACAGGGCAAGAGACCCAGTACTTC. Translation gives CASSARTGQETQYF.

V gene TRBV15 combines with J gene TRBJ2-5; 11 bases are shared with TRBD1. V shed 0 bases, J shed 9 bases, and the junction held 6 bases outside the gene matches. This CDR3 contains 15 residues. From germline, CDR1 is LNHNV and CDR2 YYDKDF (reference sequence). The CDR3 DNA is TGTGCCACCAGCAGAGATGACGGGACAGGGGGGCCCCAGTACTTC. It specifies CATSRDDGTGGPQYF. Full variable domain (rest looked up from reference TRBV15 and TRBJ2-5): DAMVIQNPRYQVTQFGKPVTLSCSQTLNHNVMYWYQQKSSQAPKLLFHYYDKDFNNEADTPDNFQSRRPNTSFCFLDIRSPGLGDTAMYLCATSRDDGTGGPQYFGPGTRLLVL.

This rearrangement joins TRBV5-1 to TRBJ2-3; 9 bases match TRBD1. The ends lost 1 base at V and 8 bases at J; junction bases unmatched: 8. CDR3 size: 15 residues. The germline V gene encodes CDR1 SGHRS and CDR2 YFSETQ. In nucleotides, the CDR3 is TGCGCCAGCAGCTTGAGGGACAGGGAAGATGGTACGCAGTATTTT. Its protein product is CASSLRDREDGTQYF.

The chain couples TRBV3-1 (or the pseudogene TRBV3-2) to TRBJ1-1, with 7 bases fitting TRBD1. Germline loops: CDR1 LGHDT, CDR2 YNNKEL (reference sequence). The junction had 10 bases not matched to a gene; V was cut back by 5 bases and J by 7 bases. The CDR3 contains 14 residues. CDR3 residues: CASSTRTGRDEAFF. The CDR3 nucleotides are TGTGCCAGCAGCACCCGGACAGGTAGGGATGAAGCTTTCTTT.

The V gene is TRBV3-1 (or the pseudogene TRBV3-2), the J gene TRBJ2-5; TRBD1 matches at 8 bases. CDR3 size: 14 residues. Per the germline V gene, CDR1 is LGHDT and CDR2 is YNNKEL (reference sequence). J gave up 6 bases and V 4 bases, and 7 bases lay outside the gene matches. CDR3 bases: TGTGCCAGCAGCCTCCAGGGGGCAGAGAAGACCCAGTACTTC. This translates into CASSLQGAEKTQYF.

The chain combines TRBV2 with TRBJ2-6; a possible D gene is TRBD2 (5 bases). CDR3 size: 12 residues. CDR1 and CDR2 (germline): SNHLY, FYNNEI. The V gene lost 8 bases and the J gene lost 3 bases, with 5 bases spanning the gap. Written as DNA, the CDR3 is TGTGCCAGCGGACTTGGGGCCAACGTCCTGACTTTC. This translates into CASGLGANVLTF.

The genes are TRBV15 and TRBJ2-7; the match to TRBD1 covers 9 bases. This CDR3 contains 17 residues. From germline, CDR1 is LNHNV and CDR2 YYDKDF (reference sequence). Trimming took 2 bases from V and 6 from J; bases not matched to a gene: 14. The CDR3 DNA is TGTGCCACCAGCAGATTTAGGGCGGGACAGGGAACCGGCGAGCAGTACTTC. The encoded protein is CATSRFRAGQGTGEQYF.

The chain is built from TRBV10-3 and TRBJ2-7; 7 bases agree with TRBD1. J gave up 7 bases and V 6 bases, and 15 bases lay outside the gene matches. The CDR3 totals 15 residues. Germline CDR1 reads ENHRY; CDR2 reads SYGVKD. The CDR3 sequence: CAIRPGQTTIEEQYV. The DNA for the CDR3 is TGTGCCATCAGGCCGGGACAGACAACGATTGAGGAGCAGTACGTC.

The chain couples TRBV11-2 to TRBJ1-2, with D tentatively TRBD1 (5 bases). The CDR3 has 13 amino acids. Trimming shortened V by 1 base and J by 13 bases, and 16 bases separated the two germline ends. From germline, CDR1 is SGHAT and CDR2 FQNNGV. The CDR3 DNA reads as TGTGCCAGCAGCTTAGGCGGGGTCGATGGGGGCACCTTC. This translates into CASSLGGVDGGTF.

The rearrangement uses TRBV2 and TRBJ2-2, with D possibly matching TRBD1 (5 bases). V was shortened by 2 bases and J by 0 bases, with 10 bases between the two germline ends. Germline lookup yields CDR1 SNHLY and CDR2 FYNNEI. The CDR3 is 16 residues long. CDR3 in DNA: TGTGCCAGCAGTGAATGGGGCACGCCGAACACCGGGGAGCTGTTTTTT. This gives the protein CASSEWGTPNTGELFF. The full variable domain, with the rest looked up from reference TRBV2 and TRBJ2-2, is EPEVTQTPSHQVTQMGQEVILRCVPISNHLYFYWYRQILGQKVEFLVSFYNNEISEKSEIFDDQFSVERPDGSNFTLKIRSTKLEDSAMYFCASSEWGTPNTGELFFGEGSRLTVL.

This clone was seen just once. This sequence joins TRBV5-6 and TRBJ2-5; D is ambiguous. CDR3 size: 13 residues. The V end was cut by 0 bases, the J end by 4 bases, with 7 bases between. The germline V gene encodes CDR1 SGHDT and CDR2 YYEEEE. DNA of the CDR3: TGTGCCAGCAGCTTGGGCTCCGGAGAGACCCAGTACTTC. It encodes CASSLGSGETQYF. The full variable domain, completed using reference TRBV5-6 and TRBJ2-5, is DAGVTQSPTHLIKTRGQQVTLRCSPKSGHDTVSWYQQALGQGPQFIFQYYEEEERQRGNFPDRFSGHQFPNYSSELNVNALLLGDSALYLCASSLGSGETQYFGPGTRLLVL.

The rearrangement joins TRBV3-1 (or the pseudogene TRBV3-2) to TRBJ1-3; D is unclear. The CDR3 covers 13 residues. Germline loops: CDR1 LGHDT, CDR2 YNNKEL (reference sequence). Deletions cut 6 bases from V and 0 bases from J, with 6 bases between. This CDR3 is CASRRSSGNTIYF. For the CDR3, the DNA is TGTGCCAGCAGGCGTTCCTCTGGAAACACCATATATTTT.